A single sample is the source of the 27 T cell receptor beta chains below, sequenced in a study of cytomegalovirus exposure and HLA in healthy donors. PCR used 60 Vbeta primers and 13 Jbeta primers. Produced via immunoSEQ multiplex PCR; TCRdb's table is partial and in-frame only. The sample's table shows 50,000 to 75,000 clones. The sequenced material came from PBMCs. Receptors originate from a woman aged 18 to 35 in good health and CMV-seronegative.

The rearrangement uses TRBV5-1 and TRBJ1-6, with TRBD1 as a possible D gene (5 bases). Germline loops: CDR1 SGHRS, CDR2 YFSETQ. This CDR3 has 15 residues. Trimming took off 0 bases at V and 9 bases at J, with 13 bases between the two ends. The CDR3 DNA follows: TGCGCCAGCAGCTTGGGGACATCCCGAGGTTCACCCCTCCACTTT. Translating it yields CASSLGTSRGSPLHF.

The chain recombines TRBV5-1 with TRBJ2-7, with D possibly being TRBD2 (5 bases). The CDR3 has 13 residues. Germline CDR1 is SGHRS and CDR2 is YFSETQ. The germline V and J ends were trimmed by 5 bases and 2 bases, with 11 bases remaining between them. As DNA, the CDR3 is TGCGCCAGCAGTCGGGGTCCAACCTACGAGCAGTACTTC. It translates to CASSRGPTYEQYF. Looking up the rest from reference TRBV5-1 and TRBJ2-7 gives the full variable domain: KAGVTQTPRYLIKTRGQQVTLSCSPISGHRSVSWYQQTPGQGLQFLFEYFSETQRNKGNFPGRFSGRQFSNSRSEMNVSTLELGDSALYLCASSRGPTYEQYFGPGTRLTVT.

The CDR3 spells CASSHRVRLAGELFF. As DNA, the CDR3 is TGTGCCAGCAGCCACAGGGTGAGGTTGGCCGGGGAGCTGTTTTTT. This chain uses TRBV14 with TRBJ2-2; D is perhaps TRBD1 (5 bases). Germline V CDR1 and CDR2: SGHDN, FVKESK. Trimming removed 3 bases from V and 6 bases from J, with 14 bases in between. The CDR3 spans 15 residues.

The chain couples TRBV5-1 to TRBJ2-7; D is ambiguous. Trimming shortened V by 0 bases and J by 3 bases, and 10 bases separated the two germline ends. Germline V gene data show CDR1 as SGHRS and CDR2 as YFSETQ. There are 14 residues in the CDR3. In DNA form, the CDR3 reads TGCGCCAGCAGCTTGGTCGGAACAGACTACGAGCAGTACTTC. This encodes CASSLVGTDYEQYF.

The chain joins TRBV6-1 to TRBJ2-7; D gene ambiguous. Per the germline V gene, CDR1 is MNHNS and CDR2 is SASEGT. V lost 1 base to trimming and J lost 3 bases, with 7 bases between them. The CDR3 is 13 residues long. CDR3 in amino acids: CASSEGEVYEQYF. CDR3 in DNA: TGTGCCAGCAGTGAAGGAGAAGTCTACGAGCAGTACTTC.

The chain uses TRBV4-2 and TRBJ1-4; a possible D gene is TRBD1 (6 bases). There are 14 residues in the CDR3. V dropped 3 bases and J dropped 8 bases, with 13 bases sitting between them. Germline V lookup: CDR1 LGHNA, CDR2 YNFKEQ. In DNA form, the CDR3 reads TGTGCCAGCAGCCAGGGCCGGGACACCGAAAAACTGTTTTTT. Protein sequence: CASSQGRDTEKLFF.

This chain uses TRBV7-8 with TRBJ2-1, with TRBD1 matching over 7 bases. The CDR3 consists of 15 residues. The trim removed 5 bases at V and 4 bases at J, leaving 8 bases unmatched. Germline CDR1 reads SGHVS; CDR2 reads FQNEAQ. For the CDR3, the DNA is TGTGCCAGCAGCCAGGGACAGAGAGATTACAATGAGCAGTTCTTC. This gives the protein CASSQGQRDYNEQFF.

The V and J genes are TRBV15 and TRBJ2-7; 7 nucleotides agree with TRBD1. Germline V CDR1 and CDR2: LNHNV, YYDKDF (reference sequence). This CDR3 contains 17 residues. Trimming took 0 bases from V and 1 from J; bases not matched to a gene: 9. CDR3: CATSRDPRQGYSYEQYF. CDR3 in DNA: TGTGCCACCAGCAGAGACCCTCGACAGGGTTATTCCTACGAGCAGTACTTC.

V gene TRBV28 combines with J gene TRBJ2-7; 7 positions match TRBD1. This CDR3 region has 12 residues. CDR1 and CDR2 (germline): MDHEN, SYDVKM. The V gene end was trimmed by 8 bases and the J gene end by 0 bases; junction bases not matched to a gene: 1. The CDR3 nucleotides are TGTGCCAGCCAGGGGGTCTCCTACGAGCAGTACTTC. It codes for CASQGVSYEQYF. Full variable domain (rest looked up from reference TRBV28 and TRBJ2-7): DVKVTQSSRYLVKRTGEKVFLECVQDMDHENMFWYRQDPGLGLRLIYFSYDVKMKEKGDIPEGYSVSREKKERFSLILESASTNQTSMYLCASQGVSYEQYFGPGTRLTVT.

This rearrangement joins TRBV6-1 to TRBJ1-4, with 7 positions matching TRBD1. Germline CDR1 and CDR2: MNHNS and SASEGT. This CDR3 is built from 15 residues. V shed 4 bases and J 3 bases; nucleotides not matched to a gene: 5. CDR3 nucleotides: TGTGCCAGCAGTGGACCCGGGACAGCTAATGAAAAACTGTTTTTT. It translates to CASSGPGTANEKLFF.

The chain has TRBV28 and TRBJ1-1; D not certain. The CDR3 sequence is 15 residues long. V was pared by 2 bases and J by 5 bases, with 15 bases between. The germline gives CDR1 MDHEN, CDR2 SYDVKM. CDR3 sequence (DNA): TGTGCCAGCAGTTTAGGGTACCATCGGGGAACTGAAGCTTTCTTT. Its translation: CASSLGYHRGTEAFF.

The chain recombines TRBV30 with TRBJ1-2; 10 nucleotides align to TRBD1. The junction had 7 bases not matched to a gene; V was cut back by 6 bases and J by 3 bases. The CDR3 is made up of 14 amino acids. Germline V gives CDR1 GTSNPN, CDR2 SVGIG (reference sequence). The CDR3 reads CACPGTGVDYGYTF. The CDR3 bases are TGTGCCTGCCCCGGGACAGGGGTCGACTATGGCTACACCTTC.

The CDR3 sequence: CASSFPPGGTDTQYF. CDR3 DNA sequence: TGTGCCAGCAGTTTCCCACCGGGAGGCACAGATACGCAGTATTTT. This chain links TRBV28 with TRBJ2-3; perhaps TRBD2 as D (6 bases). This CDR3 is 15 amino acids long. Trimming left V 3 bases short and J 1 base short, with 11 bases between. In germline, CDR1 is MDHEN, CDR2 SYDVKM.

The rearrangement uses TRBV11-2 and TRBJ1-2; 9 nucleotides align to TRBD1. CDR3 length: 14 amino acids. The germline V gene has CDR1 SGHAT and CDR2 FQNNGV. The junction had 7 bases not matched to a gene; V was cut back by 1 base and J by 10 bases. DNA of the CDR3: TGTGCCAGCAGCTTAGGAGGACAGGGGTATCCCTACACCTTC. This encodes CASSLGGQGYPYTF.

Here the CDR3 DNA reads TGTGCCAGCTCACCACCGATCGGTGCCCCCTTTAACACTGAAGCTTTCTTT. It encodes CASSPPIGAPFNTEAFF. The V and J genes are TRBV18 and TRBJ1-1; D unresolved. CDR1 and CDR2 (germline): KGHSH, LQKENI. V was trimmed by 0 bases and J by 2 bases, leaving 16 bases between them. CDR3 length: 17 residues.

The genes are TRBV9 and TRBJ1-2, with D perhaps TRBD1 (5 bases). Per germline, CDR1 SGDLS and CDR2 YYNGEE. V lost 4 bases, J lost 0 bases, and 19 bases lay in between. The CDR3 consists of 17 residues. This CDR3 reads CASSIPRGGTTNYGYTF. Here the CDR3 DNA reads TGTGCCAGCAGCATACCGCGGGGCGGAACTACTAACTATGGCTACACCTTC.

CDR3 DNA sequence: TGCGCCAGCAGCTTGGGGGACACCTCCTACGAGCAGTACTTC. Residues: CASSLGDTSYEQYF. The rearrangement links TRBV5-1 to TRBJ2-7; D is perhaps TRBD1 (6 bases). CDR1 is SGHRS, CDR2 YFSETQ, per germline. The CDR3 has 14 amino acids. V lost 0 bases and J 0 bases, leaving 7 bases between the germline ends.

As to this clone: The same CDR3 can be traced to other DNA sequences in this sample. The chain links TRBV7-9 to TRBJ1-6; TRBD1 matches 8 bases. V trimming: 7 bases; J trimming: 8 bases; junction bases outside the gene matches: 7. The CDR3 has 14 residues. In germline, CDR1 is SEHNR, CDR2 FQNEAQ (reference sequence). The CDR3 reads CASNDRGSDSPLHF. The DNA for the CDR3 is TGTGCCAGCAACGACAGGGGTAGTGATTCACCCCTCCACTTT.

The chain couples TRBV11-2 to TRBJ1-1, with a possible D match to TRBD1 (5 bases). Germline V lookup: CDR1 SGHAT, CDR2 FQNNGV. The CDR3 has 14 amino acids. V lost 5 bases and J lost 0, with 10 bases in between. The CDR3 is CASSPGLLNTEAFF. The CDR3 nucleotides are TGTGCCAGCAGCCCAGGGCTTCTGAACACTGAAGCTTTCTTT.

The gene calls are TRBV4-2 and TRBJ2-3; 9 bases are shared with TRBD1. The CDR3 runs 15 residues. Unmatched junction bases numbered 10, after V lost 4 bases and J lost 8 bases. Germline V CDR1 and CDR2: LGHNA, YNFKEQ. CDR3 amino acids: CASSRGQGIRGTQYF. CDR3 nucleotides: TGTGCCAGCAGCCGCGGACAGGGGATAAGAGGTACGCAGTATTTT.

J is TRBJ1-3 and V is TRBV4-1, with 8 positions matching TRBD1. The CDR3 has 15 amino acids. Germline V lookup: CDR1 MGHRA, CDR2 YSYEKL. J lost 4 bases, V lost 2 bases, and 4 bases had no gene match. As DNA, the CDR3 is TGCGCCAGCAGCCAAATAGACAGGGGAGGAAACACCATATATTTT. This translates into CASSQIDRGGNTIYF.

The genes are TRBV18 and TRBJ1-6; 7 bases are a match to TRBD1. V was clipped by 1 base and J by 7 bases; unmatched bases: 4. CDR3 length: 15 residues. The germline CDR1 and CDR2 sequences are KGHSH and LQKENI. The CDR3 sequence is CASSPRQGENSPLHF. In DNA form, the CDR3 reads TGTGCCAGCTCACCACGCCAGGGGGAAAATTCACCCCTCCACTTT.

V is TRBV18 and J is TRBJ2-2, with a weak D call TRBD2 (6 bases). Trimming took 5 bases from V and 7 from J, leaving 11 bases between them. Germline-derived CDR1 and CDR2 are KGHSH and LQKENI. This CDR3 is 13 amino acids long. This CDR3 is CASSRDSDGELFF. Here the CDR3 DNA reads TGTGCCAGCTCAAGGGACTCGGACGGGGAGCTGTTTTTT.

This rearrangement joins TRBV14 to TRBJ1-2, with unresolved D. Germline V gene sequence: CDR1 SGHDN, CDR2 FVKESK. This CDR3 spans 13 amino acids. V lost 11 bases to trimming and J lost 5 bases, with 18 bases between them. Here the CDR3 DNA reads TGTGCCGGTAATGGGGTCATAGCGTATGGCTACACCTTC. Translation: CAGNGVIAYGYTF.

V is TRBV5-1 and J is TRBJ2-2; TRBD2 might be the D (7 bases). The CDR3 loop spans 15 amino acids. Trimming removed 7 bases from V and 5 bases from J, with 18 bases in between. Germline V CDR1 and CDR2: SGHRS, YFSETQ. The CDR3 spells CASLRGGGDTGELFF. CDR3 nucleotides: TGCGCCAGCCTCCGTGGGGGGGGCGATACCGGGGAGCTGTTTTTT.

The V and J genes are TRBV30 and TRBJ1-4; TRBD1 might be the D (6 bases). Trimming cost V 2 bases and J 8 bases, with 18 bases left between them. This CDR3 has 15 amino acids. Germline assignment: CDR1 GTSNPN and CDR2 SVGIG (reference sequence). The CDR3 DNA follows: TGTGCCTGGAGTCCTACAGGGTTTCCAGGGGAAAAACTGTTTTTT. Its protein product is CAWSPTGFPGEKLFF.

The chain links TRBV15 to TRBJ1-2; 12 bases are shared with TRBD1. Germline V gene data show CDR1 as LNHNV and CDR2 as YYDKDF (reference sequence). V was pared by 3 bases and J by 8 bases, with 1 base of the junction left unmatched. This CDR3 is 13 amino acids long. The CDR3 bases are TGTGCCACCAGCAGCGGGACAGGGGGCGGCTACACCTTC. Its translation is CATSSGTGGGYTF.